This T cell receptor beta chain was profiled in a study of shared clonotypes between healthy human individuals. Study outcomes and limitations: When compared with the clonotypes that were shared by all four sorted-subset donors, the non-shared clonotypes turned out to have lower generation probabilities. About 5.2% was the fraction of naive CD4 clonotypes found shared across four donors. Clonotype sharing across donors was expected to vary with sequencing depth.

The investigators split CD4+ cells into a CD45RA+ naive subset and a CD45RA-negative memory subset. Notes on this clone: What it recognizes is unknown.

Germline V lookup: CDR1 GTSNPN, CDR2 SVGIG (reference sequence). There are 15 residues in the CDR3. The ends were cut back, 4 bases at V and 5 bases at J, with 20 bases in the middle. Method: immunoSEQ multiplex PCR; TCRdb's copy keeps in-frame clones and lacks some. The repertoire consists of roughly 1,600,000 clones, with about 98.5% occurring once and the leading ten covering roughly 0.36%. This chain uses TRBV30 with TRBJ2-5; D possibly corresponds to TRBD2 (6 bases). The TCR originated in a man aged 30 to 39 in good health. Sequenced: naive CD4+ T cells sorted from blood. Subset reported: CD45RA+ positively selected. The CDR3 region has the DNA TGTGCCTGGAATGGGGGGAGTCGTAACGGGGAGACCCAGTACTTC. Translating it yields CAWNGGSRNGETQYF.